The entry below gives a single T cell receptor (beta chain) sequence along with its context. The data derive from a study of technical replicates of blood from a handful of donors. TCRdb's table, derived via immunoSEQ multiplex PCR, lists solely in-frame clones and lacks some. The sample lists 75,000 to 95,000 clones; roughly 96% were seen once. Material for sequencing was T cells isolated from PBMCs. The source of this sequence is a human donor in good health.

The CDR3 DNA reads as TGCGCCAGCAGCCCATCTTCCAGCGTAGTAACAGATACGCAGTATTTT. Protein product: CASSPSSSVVTDTQYF. The chain is built from TRBV5-1 and TRBJ2-3; unclear D gene. The CDR3 contains 16 residues. Per germline, CDR1 SGHRS and CDR2 YFSETQ. V dropped 4 bases and J dropped 3 bases, with 18 bases sitting between them.